The T cell receptor beta chain under discussion was sequenced for a study of radiation and T cells in renal cell carcinoma (TCRdb year 2020). About the full investigation: Samples were obtained from a clinical trial, in which 15 Gy stereotactic body radiation therapy was delivered to primary renal cell carcinomas and nephrectomy was performed 4 weeks later. A total of 50 to 60 samples underwent TCR beta sequencing, made up of approximately 26 tumors and around 27 peripheral blood samples. Across all 55 or so samples, more than 4,000,000 unique CDR3 nucleotide sequences, encoding roughly 2,600,000 unique CDR3 amino acid sequences, were identified.

The immunoSEQ kit was used, according to the manufacturer's recommendations, to generate TCR beta libraries from genomic DNA. To prepare the libraries, a first multiplex PCR with proprietary primers was run, followed by a second PCR that added unique barcodes, and a bead cleanup was done after each round. Each sample batch included a kit-provided positive control reaction and a negative control reaction. The final libraries were assessed on an Agilent 4200 TapeStation D1000 ScreenTape, pooled by volume, and quantified by qPCR. An Illumina NextSeq500 fitted with a MidOutput 150-cycle cartridge performed the sequencing, running 156 Read1 cycles and 15 Index1 cycles with the kit's custom primers. The pooled library was loaded at 1.0 pM with a roughly 20% PhiX control spike-in. The study's processing was this. Vendor-processed data were analyzed in R, with a clonotype defined as all T cells sharing the same CDR3 nucleotide sequence. In the clone abundance analyses, frequencies were normalized to the 10,000 most abundant clones in each sample. Public T cell clones, which averaged fewer than five per sample, were removed prior to analysis. Tumor-enriched clonotypes and baseline blood-enriched clonotypes were defined as those with an abundance difference of at least 32-fold between compartments. A beta-binomial differential abundance model was used to identify clonotypes that were expanded or contracted between blood time points. Tumor-blood repertoire similarity was measured with the Baroni-Urbani and Buser coefficient, and group comparisons used two-tailed Wilcoxon tests in R. TCRdb provides this immuneACCESS table in a form limited to in-frame rearrangements. Some clones are lacking; in checked studies, under half of them reflect an unresolved V gene, and why the rest are absent is not known. V and J calls and clone size are as listed in that table; D and trimming were resolved from the DNA. For this sample there are about 150,000 clones; over 80% appear just once. 13% of the sample is taken by the ten largest.

Per the publication, the time point label means: blood 2 weeks post-SBRT. The treatment or condition tag for this specimen amounts to: 15 Gy SBRT to primary tumor, nephrectomy 4 weeks later. Serial peripheral blood from radiation-treated patients was sampled at baseline, 2 weeks and 4 weeks after SBRT to track tumor-enriched clonotypes. Every patient's renal cell carcinoma showed clear cell pathology. Genomic DNA for TCR sequencing was prepared using the QIAamp DNA Blood Mini Kit (Qiagen). The analyses included only samples that passed all quality control checks. Comment on this clone: The target of this receptor is not known. Base qualities are not provided; no much larger clone lies one nucleotide away.

Beyond this particular receptor, the publication reports: In blood, the top tumor clonotypes increased from baseline to 2 weeks after radiation and then shrank by 4 weeks, which suggests a temporary expansion of tumor-resident clones. Because pretreatment tumor biopsies were not available, the baseline intratumoral presence of clonotypes could not be determined. Effects of radiation dose or scheduling on the TCR repertoire could not be addressed with the single-armed trial design. Dynamics of the blood repertoire were not tracked past 4 weeks after treatment.

The starting material was blood, obtained from a patient whose treatment included radiotherapy and nephrectomy. This TCR derives from a woman in her forties or fifties with renal cell carcinoma.

Here the CDR3 is given as CASSQAGYRYSGANVLTF. The base sequence is TGTGCCAGCAGCCAGGCAGGGTATCGCTACTCTGGGGCCAACGTCCTGACTTTC. Rearrangement joined TRBV14 to TRBJ2-6, with a tentative D gene TRBD1 over 5 matching bases. The CDR3 contains 18 residues, cysteine and phenylalanine counted. The CDR3 DNA has 54 bases and is translated from base 1. CDR1 SGHDN and CDR2 FVKESK are derived from the germline V gene. V is clipped by 3 bases and J by 0 bases, and the sequence between their germline boundaries is 15 bases long.